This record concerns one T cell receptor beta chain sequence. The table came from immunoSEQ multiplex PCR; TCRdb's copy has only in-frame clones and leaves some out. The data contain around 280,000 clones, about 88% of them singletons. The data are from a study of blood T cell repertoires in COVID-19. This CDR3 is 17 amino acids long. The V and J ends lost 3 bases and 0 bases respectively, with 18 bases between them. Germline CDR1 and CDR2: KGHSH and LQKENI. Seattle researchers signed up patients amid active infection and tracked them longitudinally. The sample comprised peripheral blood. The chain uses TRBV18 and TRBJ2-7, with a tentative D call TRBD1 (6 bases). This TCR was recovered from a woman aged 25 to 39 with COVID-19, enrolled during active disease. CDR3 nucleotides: TGTGCCAGCTCACCGCTAAATACACAGGGCCTCTCCTACGAGCAGTACTTC. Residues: CASSPLNTQGLSYEQYF.